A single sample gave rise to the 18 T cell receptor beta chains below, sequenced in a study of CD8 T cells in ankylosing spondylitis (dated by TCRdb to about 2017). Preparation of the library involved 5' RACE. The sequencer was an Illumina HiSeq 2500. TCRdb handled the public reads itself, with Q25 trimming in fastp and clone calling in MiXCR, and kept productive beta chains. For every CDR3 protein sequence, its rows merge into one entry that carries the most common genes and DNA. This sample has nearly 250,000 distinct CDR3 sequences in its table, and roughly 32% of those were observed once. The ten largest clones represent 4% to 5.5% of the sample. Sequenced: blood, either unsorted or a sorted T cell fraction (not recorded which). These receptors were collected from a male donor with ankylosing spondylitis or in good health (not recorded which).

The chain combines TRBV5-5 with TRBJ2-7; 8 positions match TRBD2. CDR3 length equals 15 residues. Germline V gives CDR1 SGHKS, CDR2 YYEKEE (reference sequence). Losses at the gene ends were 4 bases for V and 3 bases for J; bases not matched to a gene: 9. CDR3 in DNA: TGTGCCAGCAGCACCCTAGCGGGCGACCTCTACGAGCAGTACTTC. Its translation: CASSTLAGDLYEQYF.

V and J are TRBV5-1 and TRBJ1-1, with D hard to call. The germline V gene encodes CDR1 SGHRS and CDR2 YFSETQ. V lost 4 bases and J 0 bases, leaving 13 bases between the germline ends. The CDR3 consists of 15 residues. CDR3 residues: CASSASGFMNTEAFF. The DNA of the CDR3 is TGCGCCAGCAGCGCCTCTGGATTTATGAACACTGAAGCTTTCTTT.

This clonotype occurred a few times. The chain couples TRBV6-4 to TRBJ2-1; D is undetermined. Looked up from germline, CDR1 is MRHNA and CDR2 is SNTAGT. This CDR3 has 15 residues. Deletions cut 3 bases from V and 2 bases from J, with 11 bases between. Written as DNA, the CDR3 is TGTGCCAGCAGTGAGCCAGGCGCCACCTACAATGAGCAGTTCTTC. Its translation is CASSEPGATYNEQFF.

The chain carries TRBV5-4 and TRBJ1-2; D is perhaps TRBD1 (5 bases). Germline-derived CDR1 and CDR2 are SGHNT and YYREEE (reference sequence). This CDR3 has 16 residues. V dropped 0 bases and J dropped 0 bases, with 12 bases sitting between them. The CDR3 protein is CASSLAAREANYGYTF. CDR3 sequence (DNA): TGTGCCAGCAGCTTGGCCGCCAGGGAAGCTAACTATGGCTACACCTTC.

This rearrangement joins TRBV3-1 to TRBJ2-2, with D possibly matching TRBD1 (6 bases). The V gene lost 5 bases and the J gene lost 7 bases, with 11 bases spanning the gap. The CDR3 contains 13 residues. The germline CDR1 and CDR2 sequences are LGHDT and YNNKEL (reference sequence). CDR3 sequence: CASSYRDGGELFF. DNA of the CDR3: TGTGCCAGCAGCTACAGGGATGGCGGGGAGCTGTTTTTT.

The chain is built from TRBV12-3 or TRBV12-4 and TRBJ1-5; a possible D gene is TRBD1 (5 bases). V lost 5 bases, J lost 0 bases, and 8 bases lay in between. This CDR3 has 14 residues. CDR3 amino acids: CASSGGYSNQPQHF. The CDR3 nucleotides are TGTGCCAGCAGTGGGGGTTATAGCAATCAGCCCCAGCATTTT.

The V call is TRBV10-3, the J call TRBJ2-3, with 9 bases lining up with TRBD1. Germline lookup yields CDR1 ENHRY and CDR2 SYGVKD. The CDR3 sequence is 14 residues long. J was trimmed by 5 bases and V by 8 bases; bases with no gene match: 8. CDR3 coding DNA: TGTGCCATCGCCGGGACAGGGAGTGGAGATACGCAGTATTTT. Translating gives CAIAGTGSGDTQYF.

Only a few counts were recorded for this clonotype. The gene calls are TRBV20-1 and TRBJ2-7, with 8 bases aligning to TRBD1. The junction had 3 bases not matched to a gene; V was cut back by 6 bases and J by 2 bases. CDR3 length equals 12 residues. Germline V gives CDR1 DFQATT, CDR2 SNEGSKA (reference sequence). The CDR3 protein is CSATDRAYEQYF. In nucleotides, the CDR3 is TGCAGTGCAACGGACAGGGCCTACGAGCAGTACTTC.

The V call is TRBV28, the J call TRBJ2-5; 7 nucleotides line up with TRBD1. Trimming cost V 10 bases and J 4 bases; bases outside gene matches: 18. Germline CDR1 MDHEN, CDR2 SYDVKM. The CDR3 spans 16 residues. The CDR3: CATTQLRQGGGETQYF. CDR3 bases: TGTGCCACCACGCAACTGAGACAGGGTGGTGGAGAGACCCAGTACTTC.

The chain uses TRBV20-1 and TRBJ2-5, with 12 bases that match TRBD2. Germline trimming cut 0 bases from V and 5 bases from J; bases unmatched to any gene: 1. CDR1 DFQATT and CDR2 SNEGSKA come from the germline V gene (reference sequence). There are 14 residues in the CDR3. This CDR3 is CSARDGLAGETQYF. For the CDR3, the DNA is TGCAGTGCTAGAGATGGACTAGCGGGGGAGACCCAGTACTTC.

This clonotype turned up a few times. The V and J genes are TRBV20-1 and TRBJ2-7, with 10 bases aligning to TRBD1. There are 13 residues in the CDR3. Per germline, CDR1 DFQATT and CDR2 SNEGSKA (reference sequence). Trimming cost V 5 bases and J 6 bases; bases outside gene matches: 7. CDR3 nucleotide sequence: TGCAGTGCTCCTTGGGACAGGGGAACCGAGCAGTACTTC. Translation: CSAPWDRGTEQYF.

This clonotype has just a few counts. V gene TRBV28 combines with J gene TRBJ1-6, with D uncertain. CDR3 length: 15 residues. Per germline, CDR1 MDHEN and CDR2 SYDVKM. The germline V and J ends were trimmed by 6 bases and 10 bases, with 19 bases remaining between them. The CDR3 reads CASSPLTARESPLHF. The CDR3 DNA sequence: TGTGCCAGCAGCCCCTTAACGGCGAGGGAATCACCCCTCCACTTT.

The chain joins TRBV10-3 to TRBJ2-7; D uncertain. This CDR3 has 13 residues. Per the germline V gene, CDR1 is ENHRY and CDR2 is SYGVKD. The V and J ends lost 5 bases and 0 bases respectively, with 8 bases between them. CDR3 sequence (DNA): TGTGCCATCAGTCCACAGAGCTCCTACGAGCAGTACTTC. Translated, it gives CAISPQSSYEQYF.

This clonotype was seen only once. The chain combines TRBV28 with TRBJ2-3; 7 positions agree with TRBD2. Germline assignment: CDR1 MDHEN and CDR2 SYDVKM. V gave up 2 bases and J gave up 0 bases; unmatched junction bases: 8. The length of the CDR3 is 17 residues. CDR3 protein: CASSLRWLAGSTDTQYF. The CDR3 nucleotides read TGTGCCAGCAGTTTACGGTGGTTAGCGGGCAGCACAGATACGCAGTATTTT.

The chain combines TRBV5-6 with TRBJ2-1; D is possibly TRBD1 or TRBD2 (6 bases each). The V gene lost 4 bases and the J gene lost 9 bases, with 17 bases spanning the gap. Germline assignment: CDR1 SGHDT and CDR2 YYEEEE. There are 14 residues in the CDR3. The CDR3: CASSVLGGNGEQFF. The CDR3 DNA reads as TGTGCCAGCAGCGTATTAGGGGGGAATGGTGAGCAGTTCTTC.

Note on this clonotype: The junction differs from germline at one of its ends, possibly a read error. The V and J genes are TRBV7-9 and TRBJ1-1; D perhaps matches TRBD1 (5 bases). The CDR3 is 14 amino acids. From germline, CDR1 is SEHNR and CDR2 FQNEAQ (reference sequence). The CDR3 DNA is TGTGCCAGCACCTTATCTCTGGGGGGCACTGAAGCTTTCTTT. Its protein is CASTLSLGGTEAFF.

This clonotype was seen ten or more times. CDR3 in DNA: TGCAGTGCAAGCCGACAGGGGGGCACCGGGGAGCTGTTTTTT. Translated, it gives CSASRQGGTGELFF. The V gene is TRBV20-1, the J gene TRBJ2-2, with 9 bases matching TRBD1. Germline V gene data show CDR1 as DFQATT and CDR2 as SNEGSKA (reference sequence). With 6 bases clipped from V and 4 bases from J, the junction kept 6 bases outside the gene matches. The CDR3 extends over 14 amino acids.

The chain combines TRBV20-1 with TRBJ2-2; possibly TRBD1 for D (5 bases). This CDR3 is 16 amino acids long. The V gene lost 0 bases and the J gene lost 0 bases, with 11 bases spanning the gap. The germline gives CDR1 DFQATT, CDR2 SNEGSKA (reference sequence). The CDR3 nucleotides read TGCAGTGCTAGAGATGGGTGGGGCCCGAACACCGGGGAGCTGTTTTTT. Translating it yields CSARDGWGPNTGELFF.